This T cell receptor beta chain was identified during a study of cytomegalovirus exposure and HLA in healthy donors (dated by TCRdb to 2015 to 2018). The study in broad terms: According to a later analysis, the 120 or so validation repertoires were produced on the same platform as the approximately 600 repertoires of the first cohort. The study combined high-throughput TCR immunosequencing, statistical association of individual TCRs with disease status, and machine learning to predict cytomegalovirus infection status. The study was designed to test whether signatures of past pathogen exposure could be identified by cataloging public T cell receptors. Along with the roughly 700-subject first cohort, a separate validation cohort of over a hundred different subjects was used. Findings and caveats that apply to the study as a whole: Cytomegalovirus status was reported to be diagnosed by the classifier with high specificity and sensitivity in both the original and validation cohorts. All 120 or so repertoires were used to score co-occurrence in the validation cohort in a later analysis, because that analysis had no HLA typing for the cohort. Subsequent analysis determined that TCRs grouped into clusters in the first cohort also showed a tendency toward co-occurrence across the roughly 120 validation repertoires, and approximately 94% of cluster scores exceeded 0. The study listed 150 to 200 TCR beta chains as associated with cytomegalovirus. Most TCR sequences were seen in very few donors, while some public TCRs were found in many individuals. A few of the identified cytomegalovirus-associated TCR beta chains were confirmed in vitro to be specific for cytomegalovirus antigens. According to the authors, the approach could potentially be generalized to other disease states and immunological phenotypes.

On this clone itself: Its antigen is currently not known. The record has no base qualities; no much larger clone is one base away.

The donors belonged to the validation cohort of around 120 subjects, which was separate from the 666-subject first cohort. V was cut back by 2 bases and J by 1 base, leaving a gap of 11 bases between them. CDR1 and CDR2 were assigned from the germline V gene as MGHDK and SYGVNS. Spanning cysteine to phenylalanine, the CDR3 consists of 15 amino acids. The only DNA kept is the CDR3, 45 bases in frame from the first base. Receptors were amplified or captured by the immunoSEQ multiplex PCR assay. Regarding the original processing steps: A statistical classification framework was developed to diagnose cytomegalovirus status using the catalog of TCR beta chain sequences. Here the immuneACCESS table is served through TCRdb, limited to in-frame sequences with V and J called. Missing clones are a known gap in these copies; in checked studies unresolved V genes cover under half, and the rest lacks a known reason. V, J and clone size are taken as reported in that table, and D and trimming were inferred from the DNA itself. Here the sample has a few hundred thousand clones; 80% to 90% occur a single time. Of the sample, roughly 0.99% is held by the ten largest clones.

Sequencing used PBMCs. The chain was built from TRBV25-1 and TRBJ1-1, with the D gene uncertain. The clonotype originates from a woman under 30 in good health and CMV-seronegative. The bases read TGTGCCAGCAGTGAAAGTGAGGGCCCGAACACTGAAGCTTTCTTT. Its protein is CASSESEGPNTEAFF.